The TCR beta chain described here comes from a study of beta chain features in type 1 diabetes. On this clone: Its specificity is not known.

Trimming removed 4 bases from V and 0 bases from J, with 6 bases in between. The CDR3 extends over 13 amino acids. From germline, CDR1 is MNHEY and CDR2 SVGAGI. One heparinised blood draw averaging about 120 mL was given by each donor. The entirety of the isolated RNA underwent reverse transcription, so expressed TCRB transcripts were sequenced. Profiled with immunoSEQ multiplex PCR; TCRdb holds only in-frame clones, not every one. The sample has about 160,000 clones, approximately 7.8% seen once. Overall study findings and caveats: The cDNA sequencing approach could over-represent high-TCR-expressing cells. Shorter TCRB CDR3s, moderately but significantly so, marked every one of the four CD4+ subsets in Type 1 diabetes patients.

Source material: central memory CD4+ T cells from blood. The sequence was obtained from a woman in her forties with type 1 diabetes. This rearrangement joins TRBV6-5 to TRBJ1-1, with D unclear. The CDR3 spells CASSSLVNTEAFF. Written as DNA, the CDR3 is TGTGCCAGCAGTTCCTTAGTGAACACTGAAGCTTTCTTT.